This TCR beta chain emerged from a study of monozygotic twins with inflammatory bowel disease. CDR3 size: 17 residues. Germline CDR1 and CDR2: MNHEY and SMNVEV (reference sequence). Points on this clonotype: Its specificity is unknown.

A template switching step added UMIs, each with a 6-nucleotide sample barcode. TCRdb re-called the 5' RACE reads and gives one entry per CDR3 protein, without DNA. The sample totals around 380,000 distinct CDR3 sequences; its top ten clones hold around 2.5%. Study-level results: Healthy co-twins exceeded IBD patients in TCRbeta diversity as measured by inverse Simpson.

The clonotype originates from a human donor with ulcerative colitis or Crohn's disease, or a healthy co-twin of an affected twin (not recorded which). The sequencing input was blood. The chain has TRBV27 and TRBJ2-7; as DNA is missing, the TRBD2 call by TCRdb cannot be tested. This chain's CDR3 is CASMMGGVGGRTSEQYF.